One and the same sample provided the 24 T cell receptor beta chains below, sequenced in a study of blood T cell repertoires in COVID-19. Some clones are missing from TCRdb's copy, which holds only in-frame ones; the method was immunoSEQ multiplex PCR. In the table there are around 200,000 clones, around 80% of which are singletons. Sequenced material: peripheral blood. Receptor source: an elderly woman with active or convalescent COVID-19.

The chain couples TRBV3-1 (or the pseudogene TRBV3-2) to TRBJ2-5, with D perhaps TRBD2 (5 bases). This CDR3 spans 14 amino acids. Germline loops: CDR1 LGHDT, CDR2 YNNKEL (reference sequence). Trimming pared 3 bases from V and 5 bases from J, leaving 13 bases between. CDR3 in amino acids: CASSQAGLRETQYF. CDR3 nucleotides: TGTGCCAGCAGCCAGGCGGGCCTCAGGGAGACCCAGTACTTC.

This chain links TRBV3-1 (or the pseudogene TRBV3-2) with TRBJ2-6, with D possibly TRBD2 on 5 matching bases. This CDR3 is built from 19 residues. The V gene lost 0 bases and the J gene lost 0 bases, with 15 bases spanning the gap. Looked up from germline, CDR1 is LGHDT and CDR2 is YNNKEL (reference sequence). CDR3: CASSQDTRVTHSGANVLTF. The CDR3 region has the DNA TGTGCCAGCAGCCAAGATACGAGGGTTACCCACTCTGGGGCCAACGTCCTGACTTTC.

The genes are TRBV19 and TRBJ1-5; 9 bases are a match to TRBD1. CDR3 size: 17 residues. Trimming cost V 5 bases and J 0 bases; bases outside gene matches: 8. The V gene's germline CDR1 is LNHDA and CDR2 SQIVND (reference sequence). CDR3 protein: CASSVGQGKYSNQPQHF. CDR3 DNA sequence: TGTGCCAGTAGTGTCGGACAGGGGAAGTATAGCAATCAGCCCCAGCATTTT.

The chain's CDR3 is CASSRRETNEKLFF. Here the CDR3 DNA reads TGCGCCAGCAGCCGGAGGGAAACTAATGAAAAACTGTTTTTT. The J gene is TRBJ1-4, the V gene TRBV5-1, with D uncertain. The CDR3 loop spans 14 amino acids. CDR1 and CDR2 (germline): SGHRS, YFSETQ. With 4 bases removed from V and 1 base from J, the gap between germline ends came to 8 bases.

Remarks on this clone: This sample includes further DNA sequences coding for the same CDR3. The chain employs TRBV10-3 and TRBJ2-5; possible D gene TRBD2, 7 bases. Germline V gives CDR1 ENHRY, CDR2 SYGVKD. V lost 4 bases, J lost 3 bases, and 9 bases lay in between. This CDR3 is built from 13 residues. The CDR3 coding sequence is TGTGCCATCAGTGGAGGGGGGGAAGAGACCCAGTACTTC. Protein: CAISGGGEETQYF.

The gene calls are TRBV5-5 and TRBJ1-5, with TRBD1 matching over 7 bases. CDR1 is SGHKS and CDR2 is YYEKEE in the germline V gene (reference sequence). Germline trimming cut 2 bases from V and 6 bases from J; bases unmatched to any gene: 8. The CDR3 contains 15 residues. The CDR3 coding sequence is TGTGCCAGCAGCTTTAGGACAGGTAGTAGTCAGCCCCAGCATTTT. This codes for CASSFRTGSSQPQHF.

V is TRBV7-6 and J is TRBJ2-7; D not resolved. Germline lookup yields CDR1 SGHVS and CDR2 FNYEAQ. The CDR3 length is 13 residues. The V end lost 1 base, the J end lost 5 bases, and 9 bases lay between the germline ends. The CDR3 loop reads CASSLERSNEQYF. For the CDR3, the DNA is TGTGCCAGCAGCTTAGAACGGTCCAACGAGCAGTACTTC.

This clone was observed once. The CDR3 is CASSLVTGYEQYF. The CDR3, as DNA: TGTGCCAGCAGCTTAGTAACCGGCTACGAGCAGTACTTC. The chain is built from TRBV7-8 and TRBJ2-7; no definite D call. The CDR3 length is 13 residues. Germline CDR1 SGHVS, CDR2 FQNEAQ. V dropped 1 base and J dropped 3 bases, with 7 bases sitting between them.

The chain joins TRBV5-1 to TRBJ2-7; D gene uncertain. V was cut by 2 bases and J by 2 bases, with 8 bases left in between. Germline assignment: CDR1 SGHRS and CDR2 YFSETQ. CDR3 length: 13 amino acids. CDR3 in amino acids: CASSFGTAYEQYF. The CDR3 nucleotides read TGCGCCAGCAGCTTTGGCACAGCCTACGAGCAGTACTTC. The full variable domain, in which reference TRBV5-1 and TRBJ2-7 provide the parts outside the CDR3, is KAGVTQTPRYLIKTRGQQVTLSCSPISGHRSVSWYQQTPGQGLQFLFEYFSETQRNKGNFPGRFSGRQFSNSRSEMNVSTLELGDSALYLCASSFGTAYEQYFGPGTRLTVT.

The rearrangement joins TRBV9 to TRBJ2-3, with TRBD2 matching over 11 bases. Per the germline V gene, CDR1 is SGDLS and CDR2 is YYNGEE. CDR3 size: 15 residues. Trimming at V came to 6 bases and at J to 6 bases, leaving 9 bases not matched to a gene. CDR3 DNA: TGTGCCAGCACCCTTAGCGGGGGGGCAGGCGATACGCAGTATTTT. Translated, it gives CASTLSGGAGDTQYF. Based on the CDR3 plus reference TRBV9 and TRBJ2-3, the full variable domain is DSGVTQTPKHLITATGQRVTLRCSPRSGDLSVYWYQQSLDQGLQFLIQYYNGEERAKGNILERFSAQQFPDLHSELNLSSLELGDSALYFCASTLSGGAGDTQYFGPGTRLTVL.

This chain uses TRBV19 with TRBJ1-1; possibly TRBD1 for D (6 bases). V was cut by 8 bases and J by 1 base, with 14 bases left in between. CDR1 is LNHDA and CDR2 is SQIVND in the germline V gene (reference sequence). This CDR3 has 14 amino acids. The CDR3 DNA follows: TGTGCCAGTTCCGGACAGTCGAGGAACACTGAAGCTTTCTTT. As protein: CASSGQSRNTEAFF.

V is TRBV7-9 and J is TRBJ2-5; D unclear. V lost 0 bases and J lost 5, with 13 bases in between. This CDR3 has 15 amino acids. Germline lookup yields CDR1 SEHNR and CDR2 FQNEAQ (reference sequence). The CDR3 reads CASSLARGTRETQYF. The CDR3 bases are TGTGCCAGCAGCTTAGCGAGAGGCACCCGGGAGACCCAGTACTTC.

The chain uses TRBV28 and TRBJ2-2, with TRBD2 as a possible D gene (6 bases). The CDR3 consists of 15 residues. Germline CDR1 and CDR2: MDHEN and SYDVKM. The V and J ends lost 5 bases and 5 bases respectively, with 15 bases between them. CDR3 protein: CASSHSRLVTGELFF. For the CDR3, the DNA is TGTGCCAGCAGTCATTCCAGACTAGTGACCGGGGAGCTGTTTTTT.

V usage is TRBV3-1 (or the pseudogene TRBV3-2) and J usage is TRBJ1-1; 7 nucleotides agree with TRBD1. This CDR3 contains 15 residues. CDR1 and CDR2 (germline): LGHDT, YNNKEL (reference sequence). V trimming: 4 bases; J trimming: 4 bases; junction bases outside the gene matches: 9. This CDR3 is CASSPRQGGATEAFF. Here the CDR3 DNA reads TGTGCCAGCAGCCCCCGACAGGGCGGTGCCACTGAAGCTTTCTTT.

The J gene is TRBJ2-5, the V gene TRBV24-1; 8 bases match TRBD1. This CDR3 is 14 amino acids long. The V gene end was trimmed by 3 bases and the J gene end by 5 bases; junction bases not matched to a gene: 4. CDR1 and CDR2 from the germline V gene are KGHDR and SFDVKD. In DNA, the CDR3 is TGTGCCACCAGTGATACCTGGGACAGGGAGACCCAGTACTTC. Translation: CATSDTWDRETQYF.

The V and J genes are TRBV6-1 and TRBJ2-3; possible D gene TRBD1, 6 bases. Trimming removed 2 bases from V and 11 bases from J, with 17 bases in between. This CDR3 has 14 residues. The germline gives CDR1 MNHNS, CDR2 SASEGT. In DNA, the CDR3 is TGTGCCAGCAGTGAAATGACAGGAGCAATTGGGCAGTATTTT. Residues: CASSEMTGAIGQYF.

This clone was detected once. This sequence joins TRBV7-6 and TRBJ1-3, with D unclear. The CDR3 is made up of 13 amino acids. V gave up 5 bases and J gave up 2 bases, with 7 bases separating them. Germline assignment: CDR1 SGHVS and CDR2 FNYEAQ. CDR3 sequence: CASSLGTGNTIYF. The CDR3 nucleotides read TGTGCCAGCAGCCTCGGGACTGGAAACACCATATATTTT.

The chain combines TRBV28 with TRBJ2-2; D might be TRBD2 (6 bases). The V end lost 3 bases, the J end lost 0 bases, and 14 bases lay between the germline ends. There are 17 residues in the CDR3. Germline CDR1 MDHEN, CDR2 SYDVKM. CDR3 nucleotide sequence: TGTGCCAGCAGTTTGAGTAGCGGAATCGCGAACACCGGGGAGCTGTTTTTT. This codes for CASSLSSGIANTGELFF.

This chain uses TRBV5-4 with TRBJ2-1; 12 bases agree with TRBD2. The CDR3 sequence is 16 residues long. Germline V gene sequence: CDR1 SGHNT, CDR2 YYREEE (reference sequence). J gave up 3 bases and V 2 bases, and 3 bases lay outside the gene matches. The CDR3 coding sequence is TGTGCCAGCAGCTTACCTAGCGGGGGGGACTACAATGAGCAGTTCTTC. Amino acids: CASSLPSGGDYNEQFF.

The CDR3 loop is CASRDSDNSPLHF. Here the CDR3 DNA reads TGTGCCAGCAGGGACAGCGATAATTCACCCCTCCACTTT. The J gene is TRBJ1-6, the V gene TRBV6-5, with D possibly TRBD1 on 6 matching bases. The CDR3 totals 13 residues. The V and J ends lost 6 bases and 5 bases respectively, with 8 bases between them. Germline CDR1 reads MNHEY; CDR2 reads SVGAGI.

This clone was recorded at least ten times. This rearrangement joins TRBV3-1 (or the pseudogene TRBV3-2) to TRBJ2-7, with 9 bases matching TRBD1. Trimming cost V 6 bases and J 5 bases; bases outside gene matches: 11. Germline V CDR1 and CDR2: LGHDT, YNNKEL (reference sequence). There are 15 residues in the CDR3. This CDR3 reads CASRETGGYYHEQYF. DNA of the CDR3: TGTGCCAGCAGGGAAACAGGGGGCTACTACCACGAGCAGTACTTC.

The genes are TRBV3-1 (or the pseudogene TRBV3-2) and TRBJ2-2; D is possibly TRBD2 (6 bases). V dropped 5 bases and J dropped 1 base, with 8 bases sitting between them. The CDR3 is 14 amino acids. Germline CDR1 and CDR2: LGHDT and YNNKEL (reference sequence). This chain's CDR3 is CASSFGGNTGELFF. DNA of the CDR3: TGTGCCAGCAGCTTCGGGGGGAACACCGGGGAGCTGTTTTTT.

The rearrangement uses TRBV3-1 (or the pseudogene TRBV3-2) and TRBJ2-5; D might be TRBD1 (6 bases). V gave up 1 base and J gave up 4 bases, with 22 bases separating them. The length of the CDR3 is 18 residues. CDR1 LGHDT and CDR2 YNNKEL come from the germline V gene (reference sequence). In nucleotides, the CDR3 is TGTGCCAGCAGCCAAGTTCAGGGGTGGCTGGGGAATTCAGAGACCCAGTACTTC. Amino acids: CASSQVQGWLGNSETQYF.

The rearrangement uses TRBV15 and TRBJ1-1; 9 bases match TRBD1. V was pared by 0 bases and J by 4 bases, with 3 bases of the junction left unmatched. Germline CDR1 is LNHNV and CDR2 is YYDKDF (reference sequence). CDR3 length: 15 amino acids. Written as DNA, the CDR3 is TGTGCCACCAGCAGAGATCGGGACAGGGTCACTGAAGCTTTCTTT. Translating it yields CATSRDRDRVTEAFF. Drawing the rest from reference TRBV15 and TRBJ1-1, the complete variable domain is DAMVIQNPRYQVTQFGKPVTLSCSQTLNHNVMYWYQQKSSQAPKLLFHYYDKDFNNEADTPDNFQSRRPNTSFCFLDIRSPGLGDTAMYLCATSRDRDRVTEAFFGQGTRLTVV.